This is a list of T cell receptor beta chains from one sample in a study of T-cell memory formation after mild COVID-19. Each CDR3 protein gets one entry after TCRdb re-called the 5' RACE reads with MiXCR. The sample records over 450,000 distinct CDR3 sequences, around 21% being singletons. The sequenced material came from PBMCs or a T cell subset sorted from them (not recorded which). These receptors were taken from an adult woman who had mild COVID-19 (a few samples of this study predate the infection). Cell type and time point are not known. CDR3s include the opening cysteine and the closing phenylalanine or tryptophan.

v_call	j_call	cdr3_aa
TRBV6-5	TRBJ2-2	CASSKQNTGELFF
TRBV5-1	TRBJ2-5	CASSLGRTGLAGVETQYF
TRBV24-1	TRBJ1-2	CATSDSGTGYFDYGYTF
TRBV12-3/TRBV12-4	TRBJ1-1	CASRAGTGKVEAFF
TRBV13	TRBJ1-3	CASSPGPVSGNTIYF
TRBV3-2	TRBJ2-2	CASSQEVFTGELFF
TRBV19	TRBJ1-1	CASSMKGAITEAFF
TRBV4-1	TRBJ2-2	CASSPGLAELNTGELFF
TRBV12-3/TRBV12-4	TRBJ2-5	CASSSGGAGGETQYF
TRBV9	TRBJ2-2	CASSVDPGGPRTGELFF
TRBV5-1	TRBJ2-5	CASSLGTEKRTQYF
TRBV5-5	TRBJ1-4	CASSPTGSSEKLFF
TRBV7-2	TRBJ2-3	CASSPDGLAGYTDTQYF
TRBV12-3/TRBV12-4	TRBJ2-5	CASTRPPTGTQYF
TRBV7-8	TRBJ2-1	CASSLAPGGLTYNEQFF
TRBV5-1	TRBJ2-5	CASSLGTGGPQETQYF
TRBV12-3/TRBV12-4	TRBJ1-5	CASSLVQYQPQHF
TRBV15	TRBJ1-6	CATSRDTKYNSPLHF
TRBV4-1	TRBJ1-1	CASSQAGQAVMNTEAFF
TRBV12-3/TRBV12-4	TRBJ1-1	CASSFRRNTEAFF
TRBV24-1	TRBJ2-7	CATSDLARGDEQYF
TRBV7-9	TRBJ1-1	CASSGRQAEAFF
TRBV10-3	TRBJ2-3	CAISGSSTDTQYF
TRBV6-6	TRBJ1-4	CASRWDRGFEKLFF
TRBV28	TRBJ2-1	CASSFRAGGPGSYNEQFF
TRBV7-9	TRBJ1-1	CASSLVRGTNTEAFF
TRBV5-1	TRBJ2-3	CATTRDRVTDTQYF
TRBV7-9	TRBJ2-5	CASRLADQETQYF
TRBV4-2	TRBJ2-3	CASSTQHLRDAGTDTQYF
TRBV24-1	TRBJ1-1	CATSRFGTEAFF
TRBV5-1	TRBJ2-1	CASRWGRDNEQFF
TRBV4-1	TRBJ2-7	CASSQVGGSHEQYF
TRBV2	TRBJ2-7	CASSVTNEQYF
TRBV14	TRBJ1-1	CASSQDLRDRDTEAFF
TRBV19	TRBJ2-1	CASRSGGSGVNEQFF
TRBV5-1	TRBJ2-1	CASSGTSGAYNEQFF
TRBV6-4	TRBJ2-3	CASSAGTGRADTQYF
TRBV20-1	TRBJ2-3	CSARDHRVLKITDTQYF
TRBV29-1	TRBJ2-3	CSVGQTSTDTQYF
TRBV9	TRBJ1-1	CASSVVGPNMNTEAFF
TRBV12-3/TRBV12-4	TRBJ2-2	CASSPGTGSGGELFF
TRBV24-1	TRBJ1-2	CATGQGQGTDYTF
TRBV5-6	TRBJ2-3	CASSFLDQGSGDTQYF
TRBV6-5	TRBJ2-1	CASTARTASSYNEQFF
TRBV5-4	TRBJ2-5	CASSLGTTYQETQYF
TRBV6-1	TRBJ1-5	CASSVTPGDNQPQHF
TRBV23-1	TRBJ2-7	CASSHLSPGHPLYEQYF
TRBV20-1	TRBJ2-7	CSAVGPAIGYEQYF
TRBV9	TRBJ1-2	CASSRDRGGYTF
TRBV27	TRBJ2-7	CASSGLAGGLHEQYF
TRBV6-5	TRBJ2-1	CASSYAGLGPREQFF
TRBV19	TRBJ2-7	CASKRGGGPPYYEQYF
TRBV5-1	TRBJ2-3	CASSLEDSYKGDTQYF
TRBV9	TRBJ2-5	CASSVLGGSLETQYF
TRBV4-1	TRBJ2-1	CASSQEQSSYNEQFF